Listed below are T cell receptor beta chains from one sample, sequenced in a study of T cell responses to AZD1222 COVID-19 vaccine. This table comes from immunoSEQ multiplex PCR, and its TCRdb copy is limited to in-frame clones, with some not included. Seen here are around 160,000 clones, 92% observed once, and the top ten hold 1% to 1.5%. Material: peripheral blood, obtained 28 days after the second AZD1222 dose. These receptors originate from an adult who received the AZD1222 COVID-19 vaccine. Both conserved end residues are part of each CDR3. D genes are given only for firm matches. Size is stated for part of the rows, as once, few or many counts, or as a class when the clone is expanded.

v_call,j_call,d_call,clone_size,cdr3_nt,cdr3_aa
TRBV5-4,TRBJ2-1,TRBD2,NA,TGTGCCAGCAGGTTAGCGGGAGGTCCCAATGAGCAGTTCTTC,CASRLAGGPNEQFF
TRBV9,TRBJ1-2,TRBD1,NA,TGTGCCAGCAGCGCCTCAGACAGGGGCTATGGCTACACCTTC,CASSASDRGYGYTF
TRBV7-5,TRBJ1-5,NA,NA,TGTGCCAGAAGCCACAGGGACAATCAGCCCCAGCATTTT,CARSHRDNQPQHF
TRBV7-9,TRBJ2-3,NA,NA,TGTGCCAGCAGCTTCTCAGTAGGAGATACGCAGTATTTT,CASSFSVGDTQYF
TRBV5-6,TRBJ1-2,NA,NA,TGTGCCAGCAGAGCCGCAGAAAGACGCGCCGCCAATCCTAACTATGGCTACACCTTC,CASRAAERRAANPNYGYTF
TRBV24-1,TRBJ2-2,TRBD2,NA,TGTGCCACCAGTGACCCCCGGGGGGGCACCGGGGAGCTGTTTTTT,CATSDPRGGTGELFF
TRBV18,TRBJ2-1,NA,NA,TGTGCCAGTGGTTCAGCCAATGAGCAGTTCTTC,CASGSANEQFF
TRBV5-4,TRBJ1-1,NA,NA,TGTGCCAGCAGACTCGATCAGGGAATAGCTTTCTTT,CASRLDQGIAFF
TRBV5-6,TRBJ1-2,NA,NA,TGTGCCAGCACCCCTCAAGGGGACCCTTATGGCTACACCTTC,CASTPQGDPYGYTF
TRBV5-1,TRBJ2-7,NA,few,TGCGCCAGCAGCTTGAGTCTGGGGGGCTACGAGCAGTACTTC,CASSLSLGGYEQYF
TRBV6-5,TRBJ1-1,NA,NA,TGTGCCAGCAGAGCACTCAGGGAAGCTTTCTTT,CASRALREAFF
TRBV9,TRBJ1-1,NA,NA,TGTGCCAGCAGCGTAGGGGAGGCGAACACTGAAGCTTTCTTT,CASSVGEANTEAFF
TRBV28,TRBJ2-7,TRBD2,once,TGTGCCAGCAGCGACATAGCGGGAGGAACGGGGGAGCAGTACTTC,CASSDIAGGTGEQYF
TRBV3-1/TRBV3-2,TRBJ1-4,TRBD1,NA,TGTGCCAGCAGCCAAGTAGGGACAGCGGAAAATGAAAAACTGTTTTTT,CASSQVGTAENEKLFF
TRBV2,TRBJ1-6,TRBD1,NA,TGTGCCAGCAGGACAGGGGAATGGGGTTCACCCCTCCACTTT,CASRTGEWGSPLHF
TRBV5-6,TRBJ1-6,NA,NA,TGTGCCAGCAGCTGGGGGAGACTTATCTGGGATAATTCACCCCTCCACTTT,CASSWGRLIWDNSPLHF
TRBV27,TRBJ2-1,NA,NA,TGTGCCAGCAGTTTCGGTCCTACCAATGAGCAGTTCTTC,CASSFGPTNEQFF
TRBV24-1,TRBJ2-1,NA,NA,TGTGCCACCAGTGTCTCGCTAACAGGGAAGCAGTTCTTC,CATSVSLTGKQFF
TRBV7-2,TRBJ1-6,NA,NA,TGTGCCAGCAGCCCAAGTGAGGCCTCTCCCCTCCACTTT,CASSPSEASPLHF
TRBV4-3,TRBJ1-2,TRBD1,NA,TGCGCCAGCAGCCAAGGATCGACAGGGAGCCCCGGCTACACCTTC,CASSQGSTGSPGYTF
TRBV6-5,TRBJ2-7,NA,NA,TGTGCCAGCAGTTCGGCCTCGACCGGTTACGAGCAGTACTTC,CASSSASTGYEQYF
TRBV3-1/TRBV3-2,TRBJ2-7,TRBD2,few,TGTGCCAGCAGCCTGGGAGGGGCCAAAACCGCCTACGAGCAGTACTTC,CASSLGGAKTAYEQYF
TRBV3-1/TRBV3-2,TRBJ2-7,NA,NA,TGTGCCAGCAGCCACCCAGACAGGCCCTATAGGCAGTACTTC,CASSHPDRPYRQYF
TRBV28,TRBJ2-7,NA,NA,TGTGCCAGCAGTCCCGGGACGCTTGAGGGGTGGGAGCAGTACTTC,CASSPGTLEGWEQYF
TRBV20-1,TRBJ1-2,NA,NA,TGCAGTGCTAGTATTCAGCGCTACTACACCTTC,CSASIQRYYTF
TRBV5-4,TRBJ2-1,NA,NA,TGTGCCAGCAGCTTGGTTGCAGCAGTTGAGCAGTTCTTC,CASSLVAAVEQFF
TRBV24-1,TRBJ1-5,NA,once,TGTGCCACCAGTGATTGGACAGCGGATCAGCCCCAGCATTTT,CATSDWTADQPQHF
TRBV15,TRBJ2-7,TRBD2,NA,TGTGCCACCAGCAGAGAGGTAGCGGGGGGGCACGAGCAGTACTTC,CATSREVAGGHEQYF
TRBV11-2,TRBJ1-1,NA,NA,TGTGCCAGCAGCTTCTTCTCAAGGAAGTCTGAAGCTTTCTTT,CASSFFSRKSEAFF
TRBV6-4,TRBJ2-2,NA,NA,TGTGCCAGCAGTGACAGGGACACCGGGGAGCTGTTTTTT,CASSDRDTGELFF
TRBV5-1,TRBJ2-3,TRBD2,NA,TGCGCCAGCAGCGTTACTAGCGGGAAGGTGGGTACGCAGTATTTT,CASSVTSGKVGTQYF
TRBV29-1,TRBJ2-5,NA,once,TGCAGCGTTGAGACCGCACAAGAGACCCAGTACTTC,CSVETAQETQYF
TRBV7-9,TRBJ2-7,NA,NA,TGTGCCAGCAGCGCCATGGGCGAGCAGTACTTC,CASSAMGEQYF
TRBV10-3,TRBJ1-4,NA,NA,TGTGCCACCAGACAGGCGATAACTAATGAAAAACTGTTTTTT,CATRQAITNEKLFF
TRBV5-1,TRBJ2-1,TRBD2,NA,TGCGCCAGCAGCCAAGCCGGGACTAGCGTGAGGCAGTTCTTC,CASSQAGTSVRQFF